This TCR beta chain was recovered during a study of CD8 T cells in ankylosing spondylitis. Overall study findings and caveats: What appeared characteristic of ankylosing spondylitis blood was a TCR beta motif of several highly homologous variants. Earlier literature documents some of the motif variants in reactive arthritis synovial fluid and blood. Reportedly, matched ankylosing spondylitis synovial fluid was significantly enriched for disease-linked clones.

This CDR3 contains 15 residues. CDR1 is MNHEY, CDR2 SVGAGI, per germline. The V segment lost 3 bases and the J segment 5 bases; nucleotides outside the gene matches: 7. TCRdb reprocessed the 5' RACE reads with MiXCR, giving one entry per CDR3 protein. There are 800,000 to 900,000 distinct CDR3 sequences in the sample; 12% occur only once, and approximately 0.5% lies in the top ten. In regard to this clonotype: The antigen remains unidentified.

The chain links TRBV6-5 to TRBJ2-5, with 9 positions matching TRBD1. The sequenced sample was blood, either unsorted or a sorted T cell fraction (not recorded which). This TCR was sampled from a male donor with ankylosing spondylitis. The DNA of the CDR3 is TGTGCCAGCAGTTATCCCGACAGGGGGTGGGAGACCCAGTACTTC. This encodes CASSYPDRGWETQYF.